The 8 T cell receptor beta chains presented below share a single source sample, sequenced in a study of control samples from healthy donors and cancer patients. Only in-frame clones appear in the TCRdb table, and some are missing; sequencing was by immunoSEQ multiplex PCR. The data hold 160,000 or so clones, with around 94% observed a single time. Source material: PBMCs. The receptors were gathered from a man aged 55 to 70 with colorectal cancer.

This chain joins TRBV5-5 and TRBJ1-5; D remains unclear. V lost 2 bases, J lost 1 base, and 10 bases lay in between. Germline lookup yields CDR1 SGHKS and CDR2 YYEKEE (reference sequence). This CDR3 spans 15 amino acids. The CDR3 region is CASSLGLSSNQPQHF. CDR3 sequence (DNA): TGTGCCAGCAGCTTAGGGCTTTCGAGCAATCAGCCCCAGCATTTT.

The chain joins TRBV11-1 to TRBJ1-2; TRBD1 aligns across 9 bases. The junction had 11 bases not matched to a gene; V was cut back by 5 bases and J by 7 bases. Germline loops: CDR1 SGHAT, CDR2 FQDESV (reference sequence). The CDR3 extends over 15 amino acids. The CDR3 DNA sequence: TGTGCCAGCAGCGCCCCGGGACAGGGAAGGGGTGGCTACACCTTC. Its protein product is CASSAPGQGRGGYTF.

This clone occurred a few times. V and J are TRBV25-1 and TRBJ1-1; D perhaps matches TRBD1 (6 bases). Trimming took off 7 bases at V and 0 bases at J, with 18 bases between the two ends. The CDR3 has 16 residues. Germline lookup yields CDR1 MGHDK and CDR2 SYGVNS. Here the CDR3 reads CASIPLGGGLNTEAFF. In nucleotides, the CDR3 is TGTGCCAGCATCCCGCTTGGGGGGGGCTTGAACACTGAAGCTTTCTTT. The full variable domain, rest sourced from reference TRBV25-1 and TRBJ1-1, is EADIYQTPRYLVIGTGKKITLECSQTMGHDKMYWYQQDPGMELHLIHYSYGVNSTEKGDLSSESTVSRIRTEHFPLTLESARPSHTSQYLCASIPLGGGLNTEAFFGQGTRLTVV.

The chain is built from TRBV10-1 and TRBJ2-3, with D possibly called TRBD1 or TRBD2 (5 bases each). The V gene lost 5 bases and the J gene lost 0 bases, with 6 bases spanning the gap. The germline gives CDR1 WNHNN, CDR2 SYGVQD (reference sequence). This CDR3 has 13 amino acids. The chain's CDR3 is CASSRDSTDTQYF. CDR3 nucleotide sequence: TGCGCCAGCAGTAGGGACAGCACAGATACGCAGTATTTT.

The V and J genes are TRBV3-1 (or the pseudogene TRBV3-2) and TRBJ2-5; D ambiguous. CDR3 size: 12 residues. V gave up 1 base and J gave up 5 bases, with 5 bases separating them. Germline values: CDR1 LGHDT, CDR2 YNNKEL (reference sequence). In nucleotides, the CDR3 is TGTGCCAGCAGCCAAGTAACGGAGACCCAGTACTTC. It codes for CASSQVTETQYF.

This clone has a single count. This chain connects TRBV4-1 to TRBJ2-7, with 14 bases fitting TRBD2. The CDR3 is 19 amino acids. The germline CDR1 and CDR2 sequences are MGHRA and YSYEKL. V lost 0 bases, J lost 0 bases, and 7 bases stayed unmatched. The CDR3 sequence is CASSQDRTSGGPNSYEQYF. Written as DNA, the CDR3 is TGCGCCAGCAGCCAAGATAGGACTAGCGGGGGGCCCAACTCCTACGAGCAGTACTTC.

The V call is TRBV6-5, the J call TRBJ2-5; D remains ambiguous. Germline CDR1 MNHEY, CDR2 SVGAGI. The CDR3 runs to 13 residues. Trimming left V 0 bases short and J 4 bases short, with 6 bases between. CDR3 amino acids: CASSYSWGETQYF. For the CDR3, the DNA is TGTGCCAGCAGTTACTCATGGGGAGAGACCCAGTACTTC.

This chain joins TRBV11-2 and TRBJ2-7; 8 bases match TRBD1. Germline V gene lookup returns CDR1 SGHAT and CDR2 FQNNGV. The junction had 4 bases not matched to a gene; V was cut back by 7 bases and J by 5 bases. The CDR3 sequence is 12 residues long. The CDR3 sequence is CASTDREDEQYF. The CDR3 DNA is TGTGCCAGCACGGACAGGGAAGACGAGCAGTACTTC. The full variable domain, rest sourced from reference TRBV11-2 and TRBJ2-7, is EAGVAQSPRYKIIEKRQSVAFWCNPISGHATLYWYQQILGQGPKLLIQFQNNGVVDDSQLPKDRFSAERLKGVDSTLKIQPAKLEDSAVYLCASTDREDEQYFGPGTRLTVT.